Below, one T cell receptor beta chain is given with its context. Germline V gene lookup returns CDR1 SGHDT and CDR2 YYEEEE. This CDR3 comprises 15 residues. Losses at the gene ends were 4 bases for V and 6 bases for J; bases not matched to a gene: 10. TCRdb's table, derived via immunoSEQ multiplex PCR, lists solely in-frame clones and lacks some. The data contain approximately 660,000 clones, over 75% of them singletons. The sample belongs to a study of shared T cell receptors in the human thymus. The sample was also linked to a second study, of human thymus T cells. This second study says: Unrelated individuals had highly overlapping thymic repertoires, as reported in related research.

The sequenced sample consisted of thymocytes. The chain couples TRBV5-6 to TRBJ1-1; 9 bases agree with TRBD1. The sequence was collected from a boy in the first two years of life with a congenital heart defect. The chain's CDR3 is CASSGGPGQGSEAFF. CDR3 in DNA: TGTGCCAGCAGCGGGGGGCCGGGACAGGGTTCTGAAGCTTTCTTT.